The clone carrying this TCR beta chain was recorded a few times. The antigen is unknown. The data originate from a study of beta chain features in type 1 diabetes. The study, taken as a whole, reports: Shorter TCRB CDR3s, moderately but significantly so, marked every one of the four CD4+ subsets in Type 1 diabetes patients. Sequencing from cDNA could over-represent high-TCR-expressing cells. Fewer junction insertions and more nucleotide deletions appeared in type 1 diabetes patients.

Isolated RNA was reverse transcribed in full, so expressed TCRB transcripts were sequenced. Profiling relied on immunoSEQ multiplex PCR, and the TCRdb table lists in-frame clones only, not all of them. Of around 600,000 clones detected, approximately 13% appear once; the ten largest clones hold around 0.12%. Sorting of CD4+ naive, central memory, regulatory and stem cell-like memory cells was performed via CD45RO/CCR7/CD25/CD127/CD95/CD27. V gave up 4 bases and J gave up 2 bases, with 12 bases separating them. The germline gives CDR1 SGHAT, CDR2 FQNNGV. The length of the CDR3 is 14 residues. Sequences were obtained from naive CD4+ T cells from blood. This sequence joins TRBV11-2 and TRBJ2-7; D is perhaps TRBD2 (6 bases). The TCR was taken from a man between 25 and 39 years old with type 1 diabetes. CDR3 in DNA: TGTGCCAGCAGCTCTAAGTTAGCGGCCTACGAGCAGTACTTC. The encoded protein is CASSSKLAAYEQYF.